One sample yielded the 20 T cell receptor beta chains listed below, sequenced in a study of blood T cells in healthy people across ages. With a J-beta primer mix and a sample-barcoded 5' primer, a second PCR ran about 6 to 11 cycles. TCRdb called the 5' RACE reads again in MiXCR, with one record for every CDR3 protein. The data contain about 640,000 distinct CDR3 sequences, 58% of them singletons. Sequenced input: blood. These receptors were collected from a man in his sixties in good health.

Turning to this clonotype: Germline and junction disagree at one end, which may indicate a read error. The chain recombines TRBV20-1 with TRBJ2-7; no definite D call. Germline V CDR1 and CDR2: DFQATT, SNEGSKA (reference sequence). CDR3 size: 11 residues. The CDR3 loop is CGAIPLGEQYF. The CDR3 DNA reads as TGCGGTGCTATACCGCTAGGCGAGCAGTACTTC.

This clonotype has just a few counts. The rearrangement links TRBV29-1 to TRBJ2-3; possibly TRBD2 for D (6 bases). This CDR3 is 12 amino acids long. Trimming took off 4 bases at V and 6 bases at J, with 11 bases between the two ends. Germline loops: CDR1 SQVTM, CDR2 ANQGSEA. The CDR3 DNA reads TGCAGCGTTGTAATAGCGGCCGATACGCAGTATTTT. It yields the protein CSVVIAADTQYF.

The gene calls are TRBV7-8 and TRBJ2-4, with D tentatively TRBD1 or TRBD2 (5 bases each). The ends were cut back, 3 bases at V and 13 bases at J, with 16 bases in the middle. Germline assignment: CDR1 SGHVS and CDR2 FQNEAQ. CDR3 size: 13 residues. The CDR3 DNA sequence: TGTGCCAGCAGCTTGGGCCCCATGGGGGAGCAGTACTTC. This sequence encodes CASSLGPMGEQYF.

CDR3 in DNA: TGTGCCAGCTCACCGTCCTTACATCGGACCCAGTACTTC. Its translation is CASSPSLHRTQYF. The chain uses TRBV18 and TRBJ2-4, with D unresolved. The closer fit of TRBJ2-5 to the DNA end suggests the J call may be wrong. The germline V gene encodes CDR1 KGHSH and CDR2 LQKENI. CDR3 size: 13 residues.

This chain uses TRBV20-1 with TRBJ2-3, with a weak D call TRBD1 (6 bases). V was shortened by 6 bases and J by 2 bases, with 15 bases between the two germline ends. The CDR3 runs to 14 residues. CDR1 DFQATT and CDR2 SNEGSKA come from the germline V gene (reference sequence). The CDR3 nucleotides are TGCAGTGCGGCCGTACGGACAGCCACAGATACGCAGTATTTT. Translation gives CSAAVRTATDTQYF.

Comment on this clonotype: A much larger clone lies a single base off, so this may be a read error. The chain is built from TRBV29-1 and TRBJ2-1, with D hard to call. This CDR3 contains 10 residues. Germline CDR1 and CDR2: SQVTM and ANQGSEA. This chain's CDR3 is CSVRYNAQFF. The CDR3 DNA sequence: TGCAGCGTTAGATACAATGCGCAGTTCTTC.

The CDR3 coding sequence is TGTGCCAGCAGCTTAGATAGGGGAGCTAACTATGGCTACACCTTC. It codes for CASSLDRGANYGYTF. V gene TRBV11-2 combines with J gene TRBJ1-2; weak D call: TRBD1 (5 bases). This CDR3 is 15 amino acids long. V lost 0 bases, J lost 0 bases, and 8 bases lay in between. Germline CDR1 is SGHAT and CDR2 is FQNNGV.

This clonotype was found a few times. The chain employs TRBV12-3 or TRBV12-4 and TRBJ2-7; D is tentatively TRBD1 or TRBD2 (6 bases each). V lost 3 bases to trimming and J lost 3 bases, with 12 bases between them. The CDR3 runs to 14 residues. This CDR3 is CASSFGGGIYEQYF. As DNA, the CDR3 is TGTGCCAGCAGTTTTGGAGGGGGGATCTACGAGCAGTACTTC.

In this sample, this clonotype turned up many times. This rearrangement joins TRBV9 to TRBJ2-1, with 12 bases aligning to TRBD2. The CDR3 has 16 amino acids. Germline trimming cut 0 bases from V and 6 bases from J; bases unmatched to any gene: 4. The V gene's germline CDR1 is SGDLS and CDR2 YYNGEE. The CDR3, as DNA: TGTGCCAGCAGCGTAGCGCCTAGCGGGGGGGCCAATGAGCAGTTCTTC. Its protein is CASSVAPSGGANEQFF.

This clonotype was observed many times. The rearrangement joins TRBV5-1 to TRBJ2-1; no firm D call. From germline, CDR1 is SGHRS and CDR2 YFSETQ. The V end lost 4 bases, the J end lost 5 bases, and 13 bases lay between the germline ends. The CDR3 runs to 14 residues. DNA for the CDR3: TGCGCCAGCAGCCCGAGTTCTACAGACAATGAGCAGTTCTTC. Encoded protein: CASSPSSTDNEQFF.

J is TRBJ2-7 and V is TRBV6-5; 10 bases fit TRBD2. This CDR3 comprises 15 residues. Germline values: CDR1 MNHEY, CDR2 SVGAGI. Unmatched junction bases numbered 6, after V lost 5 bases and J lost 2 bases. Here the CDR3 reads CASSRTSGAPYEQYF. For the CDR3, the DNA is TGTGCCAGCAGTCGGACTAGCGGTGCCCCCTACGAGCAGTACTTC.

The chain has TRBV29-1 and TRBJ1-2; perhaps TRBD1 as D (6 bases). The V end lost 6 bases, the J end lost 3 bases, and 17 bases lay between the germline ends. The CDR3 is 14 amino acids. CDR1 SQVTM and CDR2 ANQGSEA come from the germline V gene. The CDR3 reads CSVVTGMGYYGYTF. CDR3 coding DNA: TGCAGCGTGGTCACAGGGATGGGGTACTATGGCTACACCTTC.

This clonotype was detected only a few times. This may be a read error: a much more frequent sequence differs by one nucleotide. The rearrangement links TRBV12-3 or TRBV12-4 to TRBJ2-1, with 10 positions matching TRBD1. Gene TRBJ2-7 matches the end of the DNA better, so the J call may be wrong. The CDR3 is 15 amino acids. The CDR3 DNA follows: TGTGCCAGCAGTTTAGGACAGGGGGCCTACAATGAGCAGTACTTC. Protein product: CASSLGQGAYNEQYF.

This rearrangement joins TRBV5-5 to TRBJ1-2; perhaps TRBD1 as D (6 bases). This CDR3 is built from 16 residues. V shed 6 bases and J shed 3 bases, with 21 bases lying between them. Germline V CDR1 and CDR2: SGHKS, YYEKEE (reference sequence). This CDR3 reads CASTLRGGRPDYGYTF. The CDR3 DNA sequence: TGTGCCAGCACCCTACGGGGGGGCAGGCCAGACTATGGCTACACCTTC. The variable domain in full, with the rest retrieved from reference TRBV5-5 and TRBJ1-2, is DAGVTQSPTHLIKTRGQQVTLRCSPISGHKSVSWYQQVLGQGPQFIFQYYEKEERGRGNFPDRFSARQFPNYSSELNVNALLLGDSALYLCASTLRGGRPDYGYTFGSGTRLTVV.

There are a few counts of this clonotype. V gene TRBV7-2 combines with J gene TRBJ2-7; 7 positions agree with TRBD1. This CDR3 has 18 amino acids. V lost 5 bases to trimming and J lost 3 bases; unmatched junction nucleotides: 19. Germline lookup yields CDR1 SGHTA and CDR2 FQGNSA. The CDR3 DNA reads TGTGCCAGCAGCCCCAAGTGGCTGACAGGGCCGATCCTCTACGAGCAGTACTTC. As protein: CASSPKWLTGPILYEQYF.

This chain uses TRBV28 with TRBJ1-6; TRBD1 might be the D (6 bases). The CDR3 totals 14 residues. Germline V gives CDR1 MDHEN, CDR2 SYDVKM. The V end was cut by 9 bases, the J end by 5 bases, with 14 bases between. The CDR3, as DNA: TGTGCCAGTAGAAGGGGGGGAAATAATTCACCCCTCCACTTT. It specifies CASRRGGNNSPLHF.

The V gene is TRBV11-2, the J gene TRBJ2-7; D may be TRBD1 or TRBD2 (5 bases each). Looked up from germline, CDR1 is SGHAT and CDR2 is FQNNGV. V dropped 0 bases and J dropped 4 bases, with 10 bases sitting between them. There are 14 residues in the CDR3. CDR3 in DNA: TGTGCCAGCAGCTTAGATGGTGAGGGGTACGAGCAGTACTTC. It specifies CASSLDGEGYEQYF.

The chain couples TRBV20-1 to TRBJ2-5; D may match TRBD1 or TRBD2 (6 bases each). The J call is in doubt because the DNA end fits TRBJ2-7 better. Germline V gene data show CDR1 as DFQATT and CDR2 as SNEGSKA (reference sequence). The CDR3 runs to 15 residues. The CDR3 DNA reads as TGCAGTGCTCAATCCCCGATACAGGGTAGCGGCGAGCAGTACTTC. Translating gives CSAQSPIQGSGEQYF.

CDR3 sequence reads: CASSPRTGWTDTQYF. The DNA of the CDR3 is TGTGCCAGCAGCCCAAGGACAGGGTGGACAGATACGCAGTATTTT. The V gene is TRBV7-8, the J gene TRBJ2-3, with 8 bases that match TRBD1. The ends lost 5 bases at V and 3 bases at J; junction bases unmatched: 7. This CDR3 region has 15 residues. From germline, CDR1 is SGHVS and CDR2 FQNEAQ.

This sequence joins TRBV4-1 and TRBJ1-4, with D unresolved. Deletions cut 1 base from V and 8 bases from J, with 8 bases between. The CDR3 extends over 13 amino acids. Germline V gene lookup returns CDR1 MGHRA and CDR2 YSYEKL. This CDR3 is CASSQVPREKLFF. CDR3 nucleotides: TGCGCCAGCAGCCAAGTTCCCCGCGAAAAACTGTTTTTT.